Detailed here is one TCR beta chain. Authors' methods: Estimated nucleated cell counts came from reference gene primer amplification. The repertoire was sequenced with immunoSEQ multiplex PCR; TCRdb's copy has only in-frame clones and lacks some. D and trimming were read from the DNA, whereas the V and J calls and clone size are those reported in that table. The sample has 310,000 or so clones; 70% to 90% are singletons. This record belongs to a study of blood T cell repertoires in COVID-19. At the level of the study: Donors in the United States, Italy and Spain gave samples during acute or convalescent COVID-19. PBMCs, B-cell-depleted T cells, or T cells provided the cDNA or gDNA that made up the material.

Living in 25 or so US areas, the participants were between roughly 18 and 95 years of age. The germline CDR1 and CDR2 sequences are LGHNA and YNFKEQ. The CDR3 length is 12 residues. Trimming removed 3 bases at V and 7 bases at J, with 10 bases between. The chain combines TRBV4-2 with TRBJ2-7; a weak D match, TRBD1 (7 bases). The clonotype was recovered from a woman aged 25 to 45 who had recovered from COVID-19. Sequencing used PBMCs or T cells enriched from blood (not recorded which). The CDR3 DNA is TGTGCCAGCAGCCACCCAGGGGGGGAGCAGTACTTC. Its protein is CASSHPGGEQYF.